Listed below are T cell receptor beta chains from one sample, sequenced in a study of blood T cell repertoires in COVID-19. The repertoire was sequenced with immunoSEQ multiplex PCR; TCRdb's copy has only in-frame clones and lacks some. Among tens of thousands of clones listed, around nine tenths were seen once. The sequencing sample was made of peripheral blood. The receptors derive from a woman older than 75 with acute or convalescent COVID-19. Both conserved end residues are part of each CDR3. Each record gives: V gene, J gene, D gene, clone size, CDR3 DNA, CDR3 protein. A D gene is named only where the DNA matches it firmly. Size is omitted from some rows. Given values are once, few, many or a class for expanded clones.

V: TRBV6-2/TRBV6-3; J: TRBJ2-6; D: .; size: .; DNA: TGTGCCAGCAGTTATCACACTAAGGCTGGGGCCAACGTCCTGACTTTC; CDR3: CASSYHTKAGANVLTF
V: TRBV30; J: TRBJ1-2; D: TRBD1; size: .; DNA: TGTGCCTGTTACAGGGGGTTCTATGGCTACACCTTC; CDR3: CACYRGFYGYTF
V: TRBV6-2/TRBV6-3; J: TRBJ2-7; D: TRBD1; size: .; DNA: TGTGCCAGCAGTTACTGGGACAGGGTGCCTTACGAGCAGTACTTC; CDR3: CASSYWDRVPYEQYF
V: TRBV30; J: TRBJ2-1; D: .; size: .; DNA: TGTGCCCTCGGCCGGGGGTCTTCTTACAATGAGCAGTTCTTC; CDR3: CALGRGSSYNEQFF
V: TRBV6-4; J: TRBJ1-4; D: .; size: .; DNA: TGTGCCAGCCAACGACAGTTGGACCTGAAACTGTTTTTT; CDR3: CASQRQLDLKLFF
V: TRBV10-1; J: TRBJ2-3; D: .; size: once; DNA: TGCGCCAGCAGATTAGCGGACGGGAGCCCAGATACGCAGTATTTT; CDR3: CASRLADGSPDTQYF
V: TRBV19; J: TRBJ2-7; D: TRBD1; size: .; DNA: TGTGCCAGTAGCACCGGGACAGTGCCTAAATCCTACGAGCAGTACTTC; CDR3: CASSTGTVPKSYEQYF
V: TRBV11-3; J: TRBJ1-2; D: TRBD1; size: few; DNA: TGTGCCAGCAGCTTCGGGACAGGGGGTAGCGGCTACACCTTC; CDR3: CASSFGTGGSGYTF
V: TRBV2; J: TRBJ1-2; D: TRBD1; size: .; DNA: TGTGCCAGCAGTGGGGGGACAGGGGAGGCTAACTATGGCTACACCTTC; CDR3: CASSGGTGEANYGYTF
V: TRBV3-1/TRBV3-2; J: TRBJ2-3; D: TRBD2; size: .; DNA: TGTGCCAGCAGCCCGAGACTAGCGGGAGTTCGAGATACGCAGTATTTT; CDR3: CASSPRLAGVRDTQYF
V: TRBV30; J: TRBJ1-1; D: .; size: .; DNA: TGTGCCTCCGCTCAAGCCACTGAAGCTTTCTTT; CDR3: CASAQATEAFF
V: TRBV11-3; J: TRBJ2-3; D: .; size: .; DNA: TGTGCCAGCAGCTTAGGACTCCTCGAGGGTACGCAGTATTTT; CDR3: CASSLGLLEGTQYF
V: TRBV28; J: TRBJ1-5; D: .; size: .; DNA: TGTGCCAGCAGTCCCACGGGGGGGGGCAATCAGCCCCAGCATTTT; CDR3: CASSPTGGGNQPQHF
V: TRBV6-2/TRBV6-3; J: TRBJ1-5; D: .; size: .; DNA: TGTGCCAGCAGTTACTCCGGCGGTTATCAGCCCCAGCATTTT; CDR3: CASSYSGGYQPQHF
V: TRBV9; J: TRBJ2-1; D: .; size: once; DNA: TGTGCCAGCAGCGTAGGTCTGTCCGGTTCCTACAATGAGCAGTTCTTC; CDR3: CASSVGLSGSYNEQFF
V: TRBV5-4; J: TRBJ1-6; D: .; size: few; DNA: TGTGCCAGCAGCTTATACGGGAGCTCCTATAATTCACCCCTCCACTTT; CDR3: CASSLYGSSYNSPLHF
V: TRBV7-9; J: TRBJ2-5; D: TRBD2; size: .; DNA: TGTGCCAGCAGCCTCGGGACTAGCGGCCAAGAGACCCAGTACTTC; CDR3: CASSLGTSGQETQYF
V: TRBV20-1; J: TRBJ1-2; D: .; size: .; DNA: TGCAGTGCTTACTATAACTATGGCTACACCTTC; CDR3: CSAYYNYGYTF
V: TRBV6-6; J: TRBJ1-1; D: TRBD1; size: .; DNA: TGTGCCACAGGGACAGGGGGGGATGAAGCTTTCTTT; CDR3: CATGTGGDEAFF
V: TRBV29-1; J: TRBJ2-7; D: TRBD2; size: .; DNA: TGCAGCGTTGCCCTTCTAGCGGGGACCTACGAGCAGTACTTC; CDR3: CSVALLAGTYEQYF
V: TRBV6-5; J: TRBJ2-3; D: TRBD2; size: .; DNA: TGTGCCAGCAGGCCTTACCTAGCGGGAACAGATACGCAGTATTTT; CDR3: CASRPYLAGTDTQYF
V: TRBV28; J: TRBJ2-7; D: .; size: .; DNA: TGTGCCACCCGACAGAAGCTTCCTGACGAGCAGTACTTC; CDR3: CATRQKLPDEQYF
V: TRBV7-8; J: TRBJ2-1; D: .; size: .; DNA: TGTGCCAGCAGCTTGGGGGGGCCCGGGAACAATGAGCAGTTCTTC; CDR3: CASSLGGPGNNEQFF
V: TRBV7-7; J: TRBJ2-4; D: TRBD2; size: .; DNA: TGTGCTAGCAGCACCCCGGGACTAGCGGGAGGGCCGGAGGAGGCGGCCAAAAACATTCAGTACTTC; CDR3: CASSTPGLAGGPEEAAKNIQYF
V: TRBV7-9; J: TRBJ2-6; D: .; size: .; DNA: TGTGCCAGCAGCTTTAGCTCTGGGGCCAACGTCCTGACTTTC; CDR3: CASSFSSGANVLTF
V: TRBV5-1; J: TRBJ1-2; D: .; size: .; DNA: TGCGCCAGCAGCTTGGCCCCCGGGTCCTATGGCTACACCTTC; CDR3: CASSLAPGSYGYTF
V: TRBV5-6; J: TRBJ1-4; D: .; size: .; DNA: TGTGCCAGCATAGATCGACAGGCCGGTAATGAAAAACTGTTTTTT; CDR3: CASIDRQAGNEKLFF
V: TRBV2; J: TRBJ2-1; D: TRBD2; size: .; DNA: TGTGCCAGCAGTGGACTAGCGATGGGGAATGAGCAGTTCTTC; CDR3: CASSGLAMGNEQFF
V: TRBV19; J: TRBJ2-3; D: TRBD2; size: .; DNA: TGTGCCAGTAAACCCGGGACTAGCGACACAGATACGCAGTATTTT; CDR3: CASKPGTSDTDTQYF
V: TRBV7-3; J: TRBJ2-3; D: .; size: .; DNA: TGTGCCAGCAGCCATCTAGCAACCGGAGATACGCAGTATTTT; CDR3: CASSHLATGDTQYF